This T cell receptor beta chain was profiled in a study of human thymus T cells. General study results and limits: Thymic and blood repertoires appeared to carry a bias in their V and J gene usage.

Thymic material originated from resections removed in the course of corrective heart surgery. The CDR3 spans 17 residues. Germline CDR1 reads SGHTA; CDR2 reads FQGNSA. Trimming removed 1 base from V and 2 bases from J, with 16 bases in between. To note about this clone: Antigen unknown.

Assay: immunoSEQ multiplex PCR; the TCRdb copy retains only in-frame clones and omits some. The data show about 78,000 clones, 90% to 98% seen once. Sequenced: thymus tissue. The chain uses TRBV7-2 and TRBJ2-3; D remains unclear. The clonotype comes from a boy under three years old with a congenital heart defect but otherwise immunologically healthy. CDR3 in amino acids: CASSLGMFPTPTDTQYF. Written as DNA, the CDR3 is TGTGCCAGCAGCTTAGGAATGTTCCCGACCCCCACAGATACGCAGTATTTT.